The 3 T cell receptor beta chains reported below all come from one sample, sequenced in a study of beta chain features in type 1 diabetes. Expressed TCRB transcripts got sequenced, as all isolated RNA was reverse transcribed. Measured with immunoSEQ multiplex PCR; TCRdb has only the in-frame clones, and not every one. The sample holds 240,000 or so clones, about 71% seen once. The sample taken for sequencing was naive CD4+ T cells from blood. The origin of the receptors is a man in his thirties or forties in good health.

This clone was detected only once. The J gene is TRBJ2-5, the V gene TRBV13; 11 bases agree with TRBD2. CDR3 length equals 16 residues. The germline V gene has CDR1 PRHDT and CDR2 FYEKMQ (reference sequence). Trimming at V came to 5 bases and at J to 5 bases, leaving 10 bases not matched to a gene. The CDR3 loop is CASSRPTSGGGETQYF. DNA of the CDR3: TGTGCCAGCAGCCGCCCCACTAGCGGGGGAGGTGAGACCCAGTACTTC. Complete variable domain (other parts from reference TRBV13 and TRBJ2-5): AAGVIQSPRHLIKEKRETATLKCYPIPRHDTVYWYQQGPGQDPQFLISFYEKMQSDKGSIPDRFSAQQFSDYHSELNMSSLELGDSALYFCASSRPTSGGGETQYFGPGTRLLVL.

J is TRBJ1-2 and V is TRBV30; D call uncertain. The V gene's germline CDR1 is GTSNPN and CDR2 SVGIG (reference sequence). Trimming cost V 2 bases and J 10 bases, with 11 bases left between them. The CDR3 has 11 residues. CDR3 DNA sequence: TGTGCCTGGAGTTTTTATCCAGTCTACACCTTC. Its protein product is CAWSFYPVYTF. The whole variable domain, remainder taken from reference TRBV30 and TRBJ1-2, is SQTIHQWPATLVQPVGSPLSLECTVEGTSNPNLYWYRQAAGRGLQLLFYSVGIGQISSEVPQNLSASRPQDRQFILSSKKLLLSDSGFYLCAWSFYPVYTFGSGTRLTVV.

The gene calls are TRBV7-9 and TRBJ2-5; 8 bases map to TRBD1. Germline V gene sequence: CDR1 SEHNR, CDR2 FQNEAQ (reference sequence). The CDR3 has 15 amino acids. With 0 bases clipped from V and 4 bases from J, the junction kept 4 bases outside the gene matches. Here the CDR3 DNA reads TGTGCCAGCAGCTTAGCTGGACAGGGAGGAGAGACCCAGTACTTC. As protein: CASSLAGQGGETQYF. Looking up the rest from reference TRBV7-9 and TRBJ2-5 gives the full variable domain: DTGVSQNPRHKITKRGQNVTFRCDPISEHNRLYWYRQTLGQGPEFLTYFQNEAQLEKSRLLSDRFSAERPKGSFSTLEIQRTEQGDSAMYLCASSLAGQGGETQYFGPGTRLLVL.